The present T cell receptor (beta chain) was sequenced within a study of sequential checkpoint blockade in melanoma. The CDR3 contains 16 residues. The germline CDR1 and CDR2 sequences are LNHDA and SQIVND (reference sequence). J gave up 3 bases and V 0 bases, and 5 bases lay outside the gene matches. Indicated treatment: randomized to nivolumab then ipilimumab (arm A) or the reverse (arm B). PBMC sorting kept live CD3+CD8+ cells without CD19 or CD56. The table came from immunoSEQ multiplex PCR; TCRdb's copy has only in-frame clones and leaves some out. The sample lists under 45,000 clones, 80% to 90% seen once, with 4.5% to 7% in the top ten.

Sequencing used CD8+ T cells sorted from blood (inferred from file names), obtained from a patient given nivolumab and ipilimumab in sequence. The receptor comes from a human donor with melanoma. The J gene is TRBJ2-3, the V gene TRBV19, with 8 positions matching TRBD2. For the CDR3, the DNA is TGTGCCAGTAGTATAGATCTGCGGGGGGTTACAGATACGCAGTATTTT. It translates to CASSIDLRGVTDTQYF.